This TCR beta chain was identified during a study of control samples from healthy donors and cancer patients (dated by TCRdb to 2020 to 2021). Comment on this clone: Its antigen remains unidentified. Base qualities are not provided; no much larger clone lies one nucleotide away.

The CDR3 has 12 amino acids, counting the end cysteine and phenylalanine. Just CDR3 DNA is preserved here, 36 bases in frame from base 1. CDR1 SGHRS and CDR2 YFSETQ are derived from the germline V gene. A distance of 10 bases separates the germline ends of V and J, which lose 4 bases and 7 bases respectively. Library prep was done by the immunoSEQ multiplex PCR assay. TCRdb holds this immuneACCESS table with in-frame rearrangements only. Some clones are missing; in checked studies, unresolved V genes explain under half, and the rest has no known cause. The sample table shows approximately 120,000 clones, and about 90% are seen once. The top ten constitute 2.9% of the sample.

The chain couples TRBV5-1 to TRBJ2-3; 5 matching bases give a weak D call of TRBD2. This clonotype was obtained from a man aged 55 to 70 in good health. Sequencing was carried out using blood. DNA sequence: TGCGCCAGCAGCCCGGACTCTAATACGCAGTATTTT. This is translated as CASSPDSNTQYF.